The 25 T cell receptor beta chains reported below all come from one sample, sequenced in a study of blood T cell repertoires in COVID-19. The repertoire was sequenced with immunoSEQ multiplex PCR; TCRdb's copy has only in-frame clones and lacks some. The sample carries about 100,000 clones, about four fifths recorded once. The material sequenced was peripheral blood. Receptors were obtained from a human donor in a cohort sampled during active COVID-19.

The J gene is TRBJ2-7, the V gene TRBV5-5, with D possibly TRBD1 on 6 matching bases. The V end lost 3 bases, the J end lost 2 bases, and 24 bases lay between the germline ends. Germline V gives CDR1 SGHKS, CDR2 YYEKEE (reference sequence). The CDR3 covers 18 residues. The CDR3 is CASSSAYPASGVPYEQYF. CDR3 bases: TGTGCCAGCAGCTCCGCCTACCCTGCCTCAGGGGTCCCCTACGAGCAGTACTTC.

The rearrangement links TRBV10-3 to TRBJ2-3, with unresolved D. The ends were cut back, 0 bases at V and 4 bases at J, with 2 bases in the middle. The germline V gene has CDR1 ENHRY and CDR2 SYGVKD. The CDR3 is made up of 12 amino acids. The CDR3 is CAISESADTQYF. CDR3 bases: TGTGCCATCAGTGAGTCCGCAGATACGCAGTATTTT.

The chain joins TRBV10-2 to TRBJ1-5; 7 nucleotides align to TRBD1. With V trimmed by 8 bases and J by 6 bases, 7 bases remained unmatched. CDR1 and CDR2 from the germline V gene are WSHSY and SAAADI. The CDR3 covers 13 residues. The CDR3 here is CASRQGEGQPQHF. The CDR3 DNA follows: TGCGCCAGCCGACAGGGTGAGGGTCAGCCCCAGCATTTT.

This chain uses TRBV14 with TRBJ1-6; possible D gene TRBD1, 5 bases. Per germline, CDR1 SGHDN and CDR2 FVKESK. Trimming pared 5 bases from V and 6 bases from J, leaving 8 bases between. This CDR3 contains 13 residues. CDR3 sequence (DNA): TGTGCCAGCAGCAGGGACTTTAATTCACCCCTCCACTTT. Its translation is CASSRDFNSPLHF.

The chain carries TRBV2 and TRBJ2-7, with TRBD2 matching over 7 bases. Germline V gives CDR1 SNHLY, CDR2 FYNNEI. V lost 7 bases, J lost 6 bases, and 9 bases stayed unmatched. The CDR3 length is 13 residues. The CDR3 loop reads CASTGTTSGEQYF. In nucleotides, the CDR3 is TGTGCCAGCACCGGGACTACCTCAGGCGAGCAGTACTTC.

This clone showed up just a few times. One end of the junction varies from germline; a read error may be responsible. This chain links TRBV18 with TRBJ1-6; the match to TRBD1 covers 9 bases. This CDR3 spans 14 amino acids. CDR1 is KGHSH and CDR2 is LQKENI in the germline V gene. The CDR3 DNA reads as TGTGCCAGCTCCCCACCGGGACAGGGTTCACCCCTCCACTTT. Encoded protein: CASSPPGQGSPLHF.

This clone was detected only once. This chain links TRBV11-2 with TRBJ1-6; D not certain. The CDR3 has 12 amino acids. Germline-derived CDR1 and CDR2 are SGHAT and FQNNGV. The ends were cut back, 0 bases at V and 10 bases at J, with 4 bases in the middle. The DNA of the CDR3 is TGTGCCAGCAGCTTAGAAGCCTCACCCCTCCACTTT. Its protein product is CASSLEASPLHF.

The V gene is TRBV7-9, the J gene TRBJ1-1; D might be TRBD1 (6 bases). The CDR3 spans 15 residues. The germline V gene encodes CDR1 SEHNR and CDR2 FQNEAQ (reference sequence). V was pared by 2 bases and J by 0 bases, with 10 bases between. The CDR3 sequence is CASSLRDTMNTEAFF. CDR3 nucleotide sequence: TGTGCCAGCAGCTTAAGGGACACCATGAACACTGAAGCTTTCTTT. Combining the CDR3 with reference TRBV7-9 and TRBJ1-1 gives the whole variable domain DTGVSQNPRHKITKRGQNVTFRCDPISEHNRLYWYRQTLGQGPEFLTYFQNEAQLEKSRLLSDRFSAERPKGSFSTLEIQRTEQGDSAMYLCASSLRDTMNTEAFFGQGTRLTVV.

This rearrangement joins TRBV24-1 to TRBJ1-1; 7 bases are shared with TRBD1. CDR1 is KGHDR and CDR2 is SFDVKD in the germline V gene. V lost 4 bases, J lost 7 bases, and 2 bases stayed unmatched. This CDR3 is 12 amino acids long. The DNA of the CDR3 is TGTGCCACCAGTGAGGGGGACAGTGAAGCTTTCTTT. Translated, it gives CATSEGDSEAFF.

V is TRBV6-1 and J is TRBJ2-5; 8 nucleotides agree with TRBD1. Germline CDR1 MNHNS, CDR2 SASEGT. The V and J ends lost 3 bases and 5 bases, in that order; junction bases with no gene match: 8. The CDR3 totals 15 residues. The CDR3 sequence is CASSDRQGRGETQYF. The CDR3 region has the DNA TGTGCCAGCAGTGACCGACAGGGGAGAGGGGAGACCCAGTACTTC.

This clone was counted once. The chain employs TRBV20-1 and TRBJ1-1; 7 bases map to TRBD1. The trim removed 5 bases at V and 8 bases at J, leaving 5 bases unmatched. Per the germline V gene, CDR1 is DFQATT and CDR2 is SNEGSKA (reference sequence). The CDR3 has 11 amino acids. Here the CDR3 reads CSAPGTVEAFF. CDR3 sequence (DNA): TGCAGTGCTCCAGGGACAGTCGAAGCTTTCTTT.

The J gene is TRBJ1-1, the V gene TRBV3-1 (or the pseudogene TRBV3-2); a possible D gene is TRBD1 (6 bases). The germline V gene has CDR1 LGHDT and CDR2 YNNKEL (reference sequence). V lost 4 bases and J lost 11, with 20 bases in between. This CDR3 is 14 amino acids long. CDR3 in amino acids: CASSPLYAGAGAFF. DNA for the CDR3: TGTGCCAGCAGCCCCCTTTATGCGGGGGCTGGTGCTTTCTTT.

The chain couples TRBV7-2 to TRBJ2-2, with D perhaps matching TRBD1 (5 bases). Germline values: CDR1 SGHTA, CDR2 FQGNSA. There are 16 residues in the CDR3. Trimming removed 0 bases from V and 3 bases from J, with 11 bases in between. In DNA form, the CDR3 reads TGTGCCAGCAGCTTAGCGCAGGGTCGGGACACCGGGGAGCTGTTTTTT. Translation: CASSLAQGRDTGELFF.

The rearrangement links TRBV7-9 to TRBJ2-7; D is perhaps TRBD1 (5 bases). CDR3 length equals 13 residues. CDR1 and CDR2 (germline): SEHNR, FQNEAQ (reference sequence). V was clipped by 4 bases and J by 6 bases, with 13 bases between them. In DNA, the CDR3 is TGTGCCAGCAGCTCCGGTGTGCAGGGCGAGCAGTACTTC. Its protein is CASSSGVQGEQYF.

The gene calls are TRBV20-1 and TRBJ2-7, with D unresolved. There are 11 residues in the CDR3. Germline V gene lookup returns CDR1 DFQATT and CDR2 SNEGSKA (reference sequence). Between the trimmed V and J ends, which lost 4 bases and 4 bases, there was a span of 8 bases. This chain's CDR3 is CSAKDQYEQYF. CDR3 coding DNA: TGCAGTGCTAAAGACCAGTACGAGCAGTACTTC.

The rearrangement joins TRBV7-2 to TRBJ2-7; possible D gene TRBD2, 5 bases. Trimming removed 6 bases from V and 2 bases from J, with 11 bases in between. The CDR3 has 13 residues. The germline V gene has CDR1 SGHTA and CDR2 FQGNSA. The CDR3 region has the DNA TGTGCCAGCAGTCCAAGCGGCCCCTACGAGCAGTACTTC. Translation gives CASSPSGPYEQYF.

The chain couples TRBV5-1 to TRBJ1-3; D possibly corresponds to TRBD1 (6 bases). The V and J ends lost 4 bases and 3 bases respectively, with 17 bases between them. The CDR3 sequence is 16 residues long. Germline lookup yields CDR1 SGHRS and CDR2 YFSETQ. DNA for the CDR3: TGCGCCAGCAGCCTGGACGTGACAGGAGGTGGAAACACCATATATTTT. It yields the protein CASSLDVTGGGNTIYF.

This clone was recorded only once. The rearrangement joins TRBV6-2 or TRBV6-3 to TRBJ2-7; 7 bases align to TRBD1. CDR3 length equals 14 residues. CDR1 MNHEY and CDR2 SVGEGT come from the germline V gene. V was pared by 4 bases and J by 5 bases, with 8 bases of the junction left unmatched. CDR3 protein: CASSSAQGMDEQYF. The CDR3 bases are TGTGCCAGCAGTTCGGCACAGGGGATGGACGAGCAGTACTTC.

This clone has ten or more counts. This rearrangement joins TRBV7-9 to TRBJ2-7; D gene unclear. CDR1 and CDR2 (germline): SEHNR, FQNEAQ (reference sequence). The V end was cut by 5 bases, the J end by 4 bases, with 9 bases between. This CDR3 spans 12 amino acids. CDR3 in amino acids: CASSTRKYEQYF. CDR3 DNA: TGTGCCAGCAGCACCAGAAAGTACGAGCAGTACTTC.

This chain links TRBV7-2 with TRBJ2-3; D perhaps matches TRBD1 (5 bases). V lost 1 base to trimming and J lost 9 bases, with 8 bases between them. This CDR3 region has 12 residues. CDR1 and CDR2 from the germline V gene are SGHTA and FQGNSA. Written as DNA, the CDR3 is TGTGCCAGCAGCTTAGGACAGCCAACGCAGTATTTT. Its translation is CASSLGQPTQYF.

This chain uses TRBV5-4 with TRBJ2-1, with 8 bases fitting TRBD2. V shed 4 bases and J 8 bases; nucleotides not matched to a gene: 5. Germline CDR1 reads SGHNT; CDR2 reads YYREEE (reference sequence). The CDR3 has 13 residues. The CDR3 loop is CASSLRRGDEQFF. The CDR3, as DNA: TGTGCCAGCAGCCTGAGGCGGGGGGATGAGCAGTTCTTC.

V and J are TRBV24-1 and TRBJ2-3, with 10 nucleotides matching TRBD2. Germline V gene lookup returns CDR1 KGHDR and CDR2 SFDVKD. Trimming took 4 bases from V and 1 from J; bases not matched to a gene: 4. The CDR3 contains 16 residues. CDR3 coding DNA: TGTGCCACCAGTGAAGGACTAGCGGATGGCACAGATACGCAGTATTTT. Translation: CATSEGLADGTDTQYF.

This chain's CDR3 is CASRKQGAGNQPQHF. DNA for the CDR3: TGTGCCAGCAGGAAACAGGGGGCTGGCAATCAGCCCCAGCATTTT. The genes are TRBV27 and TRBJ1-5; 9 bases are shared with TRBD1. The CDR3 runs 15 residues. Germline CDR1 and CDR2: MNHEY and SMNVEV (reference sequence). V lost 6 bases, J lost 2 bases, and 5 bases stayed unmatched.

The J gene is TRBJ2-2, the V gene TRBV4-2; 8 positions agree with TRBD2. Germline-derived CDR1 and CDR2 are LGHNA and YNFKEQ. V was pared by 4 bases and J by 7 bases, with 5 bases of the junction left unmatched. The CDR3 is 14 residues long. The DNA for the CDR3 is TGTGCCAGCAGCCCGGAGCGGGAGTACGGGGAGCTGTTTTTT. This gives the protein CASSPEREYGELFF.

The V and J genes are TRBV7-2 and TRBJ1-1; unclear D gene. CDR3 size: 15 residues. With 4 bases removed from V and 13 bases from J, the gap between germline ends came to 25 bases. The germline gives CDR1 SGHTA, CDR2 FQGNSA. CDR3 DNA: TGTGCCAGCAGCTCCCAGCCCATCTTGAAGCTCGAGGATTTCTTT. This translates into CASSSQPILKLEDFF.